This TCR beta chain was recovered during a study of T cells in tumors after PD-1 blockade. About the study: On average, peripheral blood gave roughly 110,000 TCR templates and about 40,000 unique clonotypes.

Points on this clone: The target antigen is unknown.

General study findings and limits: About 40% of tumor TCR clonotypes were also found in blood.

Only in-frame clones appear in the TCRdb table, and some are missing; sequencing was by immunoSEQ multiplex PCR. The sample includes tens of thousands of clones, around four fifths seen only once; the top ten take 8.7%. CDR3 length equals 15 residues. The junction had 9 bases not matched to a gene; V was cut back by 2 bases and J by 7 bases. Germline V CDR1 and CDR2: SEHNR, FQNEAQ (reference sequence). Material: PBMCs, obtained before anti-PD-1 therapy. J is TRBJ2-7 and V is TRBV7-9; 9 bases are shared with TRBD2. This TCR derives from a human donor with advanced basal cell or squamous cell carcinoma (not recorded which). CDR3: CASSLSGGRADEQYF. CDR3 bases: TGTGCCAGCAGCTTATCCGGCGGGAGGGCCGATGAGCAGTACTTC.